This is a list of T cell receptor beta chains from one sample in a study of T cell repertoires in cytomegalovirus infection. What these receptors recognize is not known. TCRdb independently ran MiXCR on the reads; one entry per CDR3 protein. The sample lists about 900,000 distinct CDR3 sequences, approximately 32% occurring once. The sequencing here drew on cultured CD8+ T cells from PBMCs, taken from culture after CMV antigen stimulation. These receptors were collected from a human donor in good health (CMV status not recorded). Some clones in this sample may be carry-over from other donors' samples. The CDR3 runs from the conserved cysteine through the conserved F or W. Each record gives: J gene, clone size, V gene, D gene, CDR3 protein, CDR3 DNA. The D gene is left open where the match is weak. Size tells how often a clone was seen (once, few, many) or the class of an expanded clone, and some rows leave it out.

j_gene: TRBJ2-1; abundance: NA; v_gene: TRBV11-2; d_gene: TRBD2; CDR3aa: CASSLEGGYVYNEQFF; CDR3nt: TGTGCCAGCAGCTTAGAGGGGGGGTATGTGTACAATGAGCAGTTCTTC
j_gene: TRBJ2-3; abundance: many; v_gene: TRBV11-1; d_gene: NA; CDR3aa: CASSSPLGLTDTQYF; CDR3nt: TGTGCCAGCAGCTCCCCCTTGGGCTTGACAGATACGCAGTATTTT
j_gene: TRBJ1-1; abundance: NA; v_gene: TRBV12-3/TRBV12-4; d_gene: NA; CDR3aa: CASSPLVPNTEAFF; CDR3nt: TGTGCCAGCAGCCCGTTGGTGCCCAACACTGAAGCTTTCTTT
j_gene: TRBJ2-2; abundance: NA; v_gene: TRBV10-1; d_gene: TRBD2; CDR3aa: CASSESGRATGELFF; CDR3nt: TGCGCCAGCAGTGAGTCAGGGAGGGCCACCGGGGAGCTGTTTTTT
j_gene: TRBJ2-2; abundance: NA; v_gene: TRBV7-8; d_gene: NA; CDR3aa: CAIAATNTGELFF; CDR3nt: TGTGCCATAGCGGCCACGAACACCGGGGAGCTGTTTTTT
j_gene: TRBJ1-3; abundance: many; v_gene: TRBV7-2; d_gene: NA; CDR3aa: CASSLTGSGNTIYF; CDR3nt: TGTGCCAGCAGCTTAACGGGCTCTGGAAACACCATATATTTT
j_gene: TRBJ2-7; abundance: NA; v_gene: TRBV20-1; d_gene: TRBD1; CDR3aa: CSASETGGEQYF; CDR3nt: TGCAGTGCTAGTGAGACAGGGGGCGAGCAGTACTTC
j_gene: TRBJ2-1; abundance: few; v_gene: TRBV5-1; d_gene: TRBD2; CDR3aa: CASSPTAGAYNEQFF; CDR3nt: TGCGCCAGCAGCCCCACGGCGGGAGCCTACAATGAGCAGTTCTTC
j_gene: TRBJ1-4; abundance: few; v_gene: TRBV6-6; d_gene: TRBD1; CDR3aa: CASSYGGTGDTESNEKLFF; CDR3nt: TGTGCCAGCAGTTACGGTGGGACAGGGGATACAGAGAGTAATGAAAAACTGTTTTTT
j_gene: TRBJ1-1; abundance: NA; v_gene: TRBV4-3; d_gene: NA; CDR3aa: CASSQGRLGATEAFF; CDR3nt: TGCGCCAGCAGCCAAGGGAGACTCGGGGCCACTGAAGCTTTCTTT
j_gene: TRBJ2-1; abundance: NA; v_gene: TRBV2; d_gene: NA; CDR3aa: CANSVSQRRDYNEQFF; CDR3nt: TGTGCCAACTCGGTCTCCCAGAGGCGGGACTACAATGAGCAGTTCTTC
j_gene: TRBJ2-1; abundance: NA; v_gene: TRBV27; d_gene: TRBD2; CDR3aa: CASRSGREQFF; CDR3nt: TGTGCCAGCCGTTCCGGGAGGGAGCAGTTCTTC
j_gene: TRBJ2-1; abundance: NA; v_gene: TRBV29-1; d_gene: NA; CDR3aa: CSGVGLSNEQFF; CDR3nt: TGCAGCGGAGTAGGCCTTTCTAATGAGCAGTTCTTC
j_gene: TRBJ2-3; abundance: NA; v_gene: TRBV11-2; d_gene: TRBD1; CDR3aa: CASSLAGQSDTQYF; CDR3nt: TGTGCCAGCAGCTTAGCGGGACAGTCAGATACGCAGTATTTT
j_gene: TRBJ2-1; abundance: NA; v_gene: TRBV9; d_gene: NA; CDR3aa: CASSSPQGHEQFF; CDR3nt: TGTGCCAGCAGCTCACCCCAGGGCCATGAGCAGTTCTTC
j_gene: TRBJ2-5; abundance: NA; v_gene: TRBV28; d_gene: TRBD2; CDR3aa: CASRRIAGFSGTQYF; CDR3nt: TGTGCCAGCAGACGAATAGCGGGGTTCTCTGGGACCCAGTACTTC
j_gene: TRBJ2-5; abundance: NA; v_gene: TRBV2; d_gene: NA; CDR3aa: CARDGDQETQYF; CDR3nt: TGTGCCCGGGACGGGGACCAGGAGACCCAGTACTTC
j_gene: TRBJ1-2; abundance: NA; v_gene: TRBV4-3; d_gene: TRBD1; CDR3aa: CASSLTGGEEFYGYTF; CDR3nt: TGCGCCAGCAGCCTTACAGGGGGCGAGGAGTTCTATGGCTACACCTTC
j_gene: TRBJ2-1; abundance: many; v_gene: TRBV5-6; d_gene: TRBD2; CDR3aa: CASSHGTSGGNEQFF; CDR3nt: TGTGCCAGCAGCCACGGGACTAGCGGGGGCAATGAGCAGTTCTTC
j_gene: TRBJ2-3; abundance: NA; v_gene: TRBV29-1; d_gene: NA; CDR3aa: CSTPEGTDTQYF; CDR3nt: TGCAGCACCCCCGAGGGCACAGATACGCAGTATTTT
j_gene: TRBJ2-6; abundance: many; v_gene: TRBV7-6; d_gene: NA; CDR3aa: CASGIDGSGANVLTF; CDR3nt: TGTGCCAGCGGAATAGACGGCTCTGGGGCCAACGTCCTGACTTTC
j_gene: TRBJ2-3; abundance: NA; v_gene: TRBV24-1; d_gene: TRBD2; CDR3aa: CATSDPTSGGVTDTQYF; CDR3nt: TGTGCCACCAGTGATCCGACTAGCGGGGGGGTCACAGATACGCAGTATTTT